The rows below give T cell receptor beta chains drawn from one sample of a study of Ad26.COV2.S vaccination and SARS-CoV-2 variants. Clones were sequenced by immunoSEQ multiplex PCR, and TCRdb holds only the in-frame ones, with some missing. Among around 450,000 clones, 89% were seen once, and the ten largest hold around 1.6%. Source: peripheral blood, taken in a trial of Ad26.COV2.S vaccine versus placebo. The origin of the receptors is a person between 18 and 60 years old who received the Ad26.COV2.S COVID-19 vaccine or a placebo. CDR3s include the opening cysteine and the closing phenylalanine or tryptophan. The D gene is left open where the match is weak. Not every row has a clone size; where given, it reads once, few, many or a size class.

d_gene,j_gene,v_gene,abundance,CDR3nt,CDR3aa
.,TRBJ2-5,TRBV19,.,TGTGCCAGTAGTATGGTCAACACAGGGTCAGAGACCCAGTACTTC,CASSMVNTGSETQYF
TRBD2,TRBJ2-1,TRBV12-5,.,TGTGCTAGTGGGTCCATGAGCGGGAGGGCCTACAATGAGCAGTTCTTC,CASGSMSGRAYNEQFF
.,TRBJ2-6,TRBV7-8,.,TGTGCCAGCAGCTTAAAAGACGGGCCTGGGGCCAACGTCCTGACTTTC,CASSLKDGPGANVLTF
TRBD1,TRBJ2-7,TRBV19,.,TGTGCCAGTAGTATCCTCCCTGGACAGGGGTACGAGCAGTACTTC,CASSILPGQGYEQYF
.,TRBJ1-6,TRBV10-3,.,TGTGCCATCAGTGGTAGGGAAGGGTCACCCCTCCACTTT,CAISGREGSPLHF
.,TRBJ1-4,TRBV6-5,.,TGTGCCAGCAGTTGGACCGGGACACTTAATGAAAAACTGTTTTTT,CASSWTGTLNEKLFF
.,TRBJ2-3,TRBV7-8,.,TGTGCCAGCAGCTTAGGCGGATTCACAGATACGCAGTATTTT,CASSLGGFTDTQYF
.,TRBJ2-1,TRBV19,.,TGTGCCAGTAGTCGGAGTTCCTACAATGAGCAGTTCTTC,CASSRSSYNEQFF
.,TRBJ2-5,TRBV5-5,.,TGTGCCAGCAGCTTGGGAGGGATCGAGACCCAGTACTTC,CASSLGGIETQYF
.,TRBJ2-1,TRBV6-5,few,TGTGCCAGCAGCCCCCGGCACTTCGGATACAATGAGCAGTTCTTC,CASSPRHFGYNEQFF
TRBD2,TRBJ2-1,TRBV30,.,TGTGCCTGGACCCCCATATCTAGCGGGACCCATAATGAGCAGTTCTTC,CAWTPISSGTHNEQFF
TRBD2,TRBJ2-1,TRBV19,.,TGTGCCAGTAAAGGACTAGCGGGAGTGGGGGTCTACAATGAGCAGTTCTTC,CASKGLAGVGVYNEQFF
.,TRBJ2-6,TRBV5-6,.,TGTGCCAGCAAAATCAGCTCTGGGGCCAACGTCCTGACTTTC,CASKISSGANVLTF
.,TRBJ2-7,TRBV28,once,TGTGCCACAAGACAGAACTACGAGCAGTACTTC,CATRQNYEQYF
.,TRBJ2-2,TRBV7-9,.,TGTGCCAGCAGCCCTAAGACCCTTTCTGACGGGGAGCTGTTTTTT,CASSPKTLSDGELFF
.,TRBJ1-5,TRBV19,.,TGTGCCAGTAGTAAGAGGGGGACCGATTTCCTTGTCAATCAGCCCCAGCATTTT,CASSKRGTDFLVNQPQHF
TRBD1,TRBJ1-1,TRBV6-4,.,TGTGCCAGCAGTGAAACAGGGGGTGAGGGCACTGAAGCTTTCTTT,CASSETGGEGTEAFF
.,TRBJ1-5,TRBV4-3,.,TGCGCCAGCAGCCAAGACGGAAATCAGCCCCAGCATTTT,CASSQDGNQPQHF
.,TRBJ1-4,TRBV5-1,.,TGCGCCAGCAGCTTCACATCAACTAATGAAAAACTGTTTTTT,CASSFTSTNEKLFF
.,TRBJ2-5,TRBV7-2,.,TGTGCCAGCAGCTTAGCGTGGGGCCAAGAGACCCAGTACTTC,CASSLAWGQETQYF
.,TRBJ2-7,TRBV5-1,.,TGCGCCAGCAGCTTTAGGGACAGCGGGCTCTACGAGCAGTACTTC,CASSFRDSGLYEQYF
TRBD1,TRBJ1-1,TRBV19,once,TGTGCCAGTAGTATGGCAGGGGGCTACACTGAAGCTTTCTTT,CASSMAGGYTEAFF
TRBD1,TRBJ1-2,TRBV28,.,TGTGCCAGCAGTAGGACAGGGGTACCCTATGGCTACACCTTC,CASSRTGVPYGYTF
.,TRBJ1-5,TRBV5-1,.,TGCGCCAGCAGCCCGGGACACCCTAATCAGCCCCAGCATTTT,CASSPGHPNQPQHF
.,TRBJ2-5,TRBV18,.,TGTGCCAGCTCACCTGGGGCCAGGGAGACCCAGTACTTC,CASSPGARETQYF
.,TRBJ2-7,TRBV29-1,.,TGCAGCGTTGAAGATAATGGCAGGATCAACGAGCAGTACTTC,CSVEDNGRINEQYF
TRBD1,TRBJ1-2,TRBV7-2,.,TGTGCCAGCAGCTTAGTTTTCGGGACAGGGAATGGCTACACCTTC,CASSLVFGTGNGYTF
.,TRBJ2-1,TRBV29-1,.,TGCAGCACCGAACAGGGAATCTACAATGAGCAGTTCTTC,CSTEQGIYNEQFF
TRBD1,TRBJ1-4,TRBV15,once,TGTGCCACCAGCAATTCGGACAGGGCAAGCGAAAAACTGTTTTTT,CATSNSDRASEKLFF
.,TRBJ2-2,TRBV14,.,TGTGCCAGCAGCCCATATTTGACCGGGGAGCTGTTTTTT,CASSPYLTGELFF
.,TRBJ2-3,TRBV12-2,once,TGTGCAAGTCGCCTATGGACCAGCACAGATACGCAGTATTTT,CASRLWTSTDTQYF
.,TRBJ1-1,TRBV14,.,TGTGCCAGCAGCGTGAGGGTTGACACTGAAGCTTTCTTT,CASSVRVDTEAFF
.,TRBJ2-3,TRBV21-1,.,TGTGCCAGGCCCGCGGGGCAAGATACGCAGTATTTT,CARPAGQDTQYF
TRBD2,TRBJ2-3,TRBV10-1,.,TGCGCCAGCAGCGCGTGGACTAGCGGGGAGCAGTATTTT,CASSAWTSGEQYF
.,TRBJ2-3,TRBV28,.,TGTGCCAGCAGTTACGGGCCTTCCACAGATACGCAGTATTTT,CASSYGPSTDTQYF
TRBD1,TRBJ2-1,TRBV3-1/TRBV3-2,.,TGTGCCAGCAGCCCCGGGACAGGGAGAGAGCAGTTCTTC,CASSPGTGREQFF
.,TRBJ2-1,TRBV20-1,.,TGCAGTGCCACAGACCCGGTCGAGCAGTTCTTC,CSATDPVEQFF
TRBD2,TRBJ2-1,TRBV10-3,.,TGTGCCATCAGTGAGACTAGCGGGGGTACCTACAATGAGCAGTTCTTC,CAISETSGGTYNEQFF
.,TRBJ1-1,TRBV6-2/TRBV6-3,.,TGTGCCAGCAGTTCAGGCCCCCAAGCTTTCTTT,CASSSGPQAFF